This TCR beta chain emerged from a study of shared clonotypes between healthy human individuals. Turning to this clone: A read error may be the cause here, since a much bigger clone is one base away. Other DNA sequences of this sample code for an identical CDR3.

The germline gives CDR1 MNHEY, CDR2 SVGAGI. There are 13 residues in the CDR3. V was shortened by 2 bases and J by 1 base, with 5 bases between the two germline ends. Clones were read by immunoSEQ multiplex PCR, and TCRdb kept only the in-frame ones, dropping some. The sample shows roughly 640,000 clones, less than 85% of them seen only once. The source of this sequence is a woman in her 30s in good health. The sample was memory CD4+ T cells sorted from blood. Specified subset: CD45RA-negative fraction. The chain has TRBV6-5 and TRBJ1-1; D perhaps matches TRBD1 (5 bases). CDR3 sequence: CASSYRGNTEAFF. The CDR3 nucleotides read TGTGCCAGCAGTTACAGGGGGAACACTGAAGCTTTCTTT.